Listed here are 5 T cell receptor beta chains from one sample, sequenced in a study of T cell changes during pregnancy in multiple sclerosis. The protocol was immunoSEQ multiplex PCR, while the TCRdb copy is restricted to in-frame clones and leaves out a portion. The data contain 12,000 or so clones, 86% of them singletons. Sequenced material: CD8+ T cells from peripheral blood mononuclear cells, taken in the second trimester of pregnancy. All receptors come from a female donor in good health, enrolled as a control in a pregnancy study.

The chain couples TRBV6-5 to TRBJ1-1; TRBD1 matches at 7 bases. The V and J ends lost 2 bases and 10 bases, in that order; junction bases with no gene match: 7. Germline assignment: CDR1 MNHEY and CDR2 SVGAGI. The CDR3 covers 13 residues. The CDR3 region has the DNA TGTGCCAGCAGTTACGGGACAGTCTCCCCAGCTTTCTTT. Its translation is CASSYGTVSPAFF.

The chain combines TRBV5-1 with TRBJ1-4; 9 nucleotides line up with TRBD1. The junction had 8 bases not matched to a gene; V was cut back by 0 bases and J by 5 bases. The V gene's germline CDR1 is SGHRS and CDR2 YFSETQ. The CDR3 is 17 amino acids. CDR3 region: CASSLARPGTGNEKLFF. Here the CDR3 DNA reads TGCGCCAGCAGCTTGGCTCGCCCCGGGACAGGGAATGAAAAACTGTTTTTT.

This clone was recorded once. The chain joins TRBV4-2 to TRBJ2-1, with D possibly TRBD2 on 6 matching bases. CDR1 is LGHNA, CDR2 YNFKEQ, per germline. V was shortened by 4 bases and J by 7 bases, with 11 bases between the two germline ends. The CDR3 is 13 residues long. For the CDR3, the DNA is TGTGCCAGCAGCCGGGGAGGCCCAAATGAGCAGTTCTTC. It specifies CASSRGGPNEQFF.

The CDR3 sequence: CASSQDEGGSTEAFF. In DNA, the CDR3 is TGTGCCAGCAGCCAAGATGAGGGTGGTAGCACTGAAGCTTTCTTT. The J gene is TRBJ1-1, the V gene TRBV4-2; D is unclear. The CDR3 contains 15 residues. Trimming took off 0 bases at V and 4 bases at J, with 12 bases between the two ends. Looked up from germline, CDR1 is LGHNA and CDR2 is YNFKEQ.

The chain uses TRBV11-3 and TRBJ1-2; D possibly corresponds to TRBD1 (5 bases). CDR1 is SGHNT, CDR2 YENEEA, per germline. Trimming left V 4 bases short and J 6 bases short, with 15 bases between. The CDR3 has 14 amino acids. The CDR3 DNA is TGTGCCAGCAGCTACGAACGGAGGGACGATGGCTACACCTTC. It encodes CASSYERRDDGYTF.